The T cell receptor (beta chain) described here comes from a study of T cell responses to AZD1222 COVID-19 vaccine (dated by TCRdb to 2020 to 2023). About the full investigation: A total of just over 230 trial participants underwent TCR sequencing, of whom 207 received two doses of AZD1222 and about 25 received two doses of the MenACWY control vaccine. Trial participants were enrolled by age into 18-55, 56-69 and 70-plus year subgroups, with roughly 160, 29 and 62 TCR-sequenced participants respectively.

Here is what the overall study found, with its caveats: Vaccine-associated CD4 TCRs spanned the whole spike protein, with dominant responses in regions 160-218 and 743-854. In the small 56-69-year group, the increase in depth fell short of significance, most likely because of low power. Participants were mostly white British and included more females than males, and it was suggested by the authors that clonal diversity may have been underestimated. Because no samples from the day 14 peak response were available, repertoires could be characterized only after the peak T cell response. Conclusions about previously exposed vaccinees are limited because only a handful of AZD1222 recipients were SARS-CoV-2 seropositive at baseline. A significant rise in spike-specific TCR breadth and depth was observed after two AZD1222 doses relative to day 0 and relative to MenACWY recipients. Reportedly, close to half of the unique spike-specific TCRs recognized epitopes lying outside the regions that are mutated in the B.1.351 and B.1.1.7 variants.

The label giving this sample's time point can be read as: baseline before first vaccination. What this sample's treatment or condition label stands for: meningococcal conjugate vaccine given as trial control. Vaccinee samples came from UK trials COV001 and COV002, including a single-blind randomized controlled phase 2/3 trial of AZD1222 (ChAdOx1 nCoV-19) in healthy adults. For TCRbeta chain sequencing, PBMC samples were collected from trial participants at day 0 and at day 28 after the second dose. Germline trimming amounts to 2 bases on V and 4 bases on J, with 3 as the count of junction bases outside the gene matches. From the germline V gene, CDR1 is MNHNS and CDR2 is SASEGT. The CDR3 runs 15 residues from the cysteine to the phenylalanine. This entry keeps only the CDR3 DNA: 45 bases, framed from base 1. Of note for this clone: It lacks a known antigen. No per-base quality is available; no much larger clone lies one base away. This same CDR3 is encoded by further DNA sequences in the sample.

The CDR3 regions of human TCRbeta chains were analyzed by immunosequencing. In the authors' own workflow: Repertoire TCRs were matched against a reference library of SARS-CoV-2-specific TCRs generated with the MIRA antigen-specificity platform. Breadth was defined as the fraction of unique TCRs that were SARS-CoV-2-associated, and depth was defined as the fraction of total T cells that were SARS-CoV-2-associated. Each spike-specific TCR was assigned to its reactive spike region and to a CD4 or CD8 class using the MIRA data. Log10-transformed breadth and depth values were compared by one-way ANOVA with Sidak's multiple comparisons tests. The source is immuneACCESS, and TCRdb retained only in-frame sequences with V and J called. Part of the clones is not carried over; for the studies checked, unresolved V genes explain less than half of this, and the remainder is unexplained. The DNA was the basis for D and trimming; V, J and clone size are from that table. Here the sample has about 110,000 clones; around 90% occur a single time. 3.1% of the sample rests with the top ten.

The clonotype was recovered from an adult in good health. The rearrangement joined TRBV6-1 to TRBJ2-5; 11 junctional bases match TRBD2. Sample: peripheral blood, taken on day 0 of MenACWY control vaccination. The CDR3 sequence is CASSELAGGGETQYF. The nucleotide sequence is given as TGTGCCAGCAGTGAACTAGCGGGGGGCGGAGAGACCCAGTACTTC.